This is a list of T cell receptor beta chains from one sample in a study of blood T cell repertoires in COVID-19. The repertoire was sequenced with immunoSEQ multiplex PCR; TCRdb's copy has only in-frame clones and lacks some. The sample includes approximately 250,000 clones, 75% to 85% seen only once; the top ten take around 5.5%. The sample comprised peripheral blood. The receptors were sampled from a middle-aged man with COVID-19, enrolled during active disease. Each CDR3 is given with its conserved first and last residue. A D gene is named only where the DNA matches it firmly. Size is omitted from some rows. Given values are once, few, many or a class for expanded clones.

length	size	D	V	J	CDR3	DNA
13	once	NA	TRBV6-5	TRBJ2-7	CASSVGGTYEQYF	TGTGCCAGCAGCGTCGGGGGAACCTACGAGCAGTACTTC
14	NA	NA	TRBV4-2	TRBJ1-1	CASSQGGEGTEAFF	TGTGCCAGCAGCCAAGGGGGAGAAGGGACTGAAGCTTTCTTT
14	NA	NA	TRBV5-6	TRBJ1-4	CASSLVGVNEKLFF	TGTGCCAGCAGCTTGGTAGGGGTGAATGAAAAACTGTTTTTT
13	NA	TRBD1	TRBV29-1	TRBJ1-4	CSARTGVSEKLFF	TGCAGCGCGAGGACAGGGGTTAGTGAAAAACTGTTTTTT
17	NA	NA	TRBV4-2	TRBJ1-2	CASSRRLPTMGNYGYTF	TGTGCCAGCAGCCGGCGACTTCCAACGATGGGTAACTATGGCTACACCTTC
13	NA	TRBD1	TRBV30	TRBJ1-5	CAWSPRGLQPQHF	TGTGCCTGGAGCCCCAGGGGGCTTCAGCCCCAGCATTTT
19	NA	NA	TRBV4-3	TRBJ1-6	CASSRDGGVDSSYNSPLHF	TGCGCCAGCAGCCGAGACGGGGGGGTGGATAGCTCCTATAATTCACCCCTCCACTTT
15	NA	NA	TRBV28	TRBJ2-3	CASSVEGGGKDTQYF	TGTGCCAGCAGTGTTGAAGGGGGCGGGAAAGATACGCAGTATTTT
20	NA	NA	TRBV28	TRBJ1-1	CASSLDVKGGLGSANTEAFF	TGTGCCAGCAGTTTGGATGTCAAGGGAGGGCTGGGCAGCGCGAACACTGAAGCTTTCTTT
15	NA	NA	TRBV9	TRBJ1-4	CASSPPGGVNEKLFF	TGTGCCAGCAGCCCACCCGGCGGGGTTAATGAAAAACTGTTTTTT
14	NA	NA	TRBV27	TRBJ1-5	CASSLPTGPRAQHF	TGTGCCAGCAGTCTTCCGACAGGCCCTAGGGCCCAGCATTTT
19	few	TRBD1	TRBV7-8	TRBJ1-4	CASSSPIGGGTGPNEKLFF	TGTGCCAGCAGCTCTCCGATAGGGGGCGGGACAGGGCCTAATGAAAAACTGTTTTTT
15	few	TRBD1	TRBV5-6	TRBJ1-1	CASSLTGGGNTEAFF	TGTGCCAGCAGCTTGACAGGGGGTGGGAACACTGAAGCTTTCTTT
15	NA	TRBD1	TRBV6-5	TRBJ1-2	CASSYSWRQGTGYTF	TGTGCCAGCAGTTACTCCTGGAGACAGGGGACCGGCTACACCTTC
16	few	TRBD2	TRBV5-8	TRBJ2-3	CASSRWQRGGTDTQYF	TGTGCCAGCAGTCGATGGCAGCGGGGGGGCACAGATACGCAGTATTTT
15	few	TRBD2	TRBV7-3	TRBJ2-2	CASSLAGAHTGELFF	TGTGCCAGCAGCCTAGCGGGGGCGCACACCGGGGAGCTGTTTTTT
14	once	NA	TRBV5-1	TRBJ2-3	CASSLMSSTDTQYF	TGCGCCAGCAGCTTGATGTCTAGCACAGATACGCAGTATTTT
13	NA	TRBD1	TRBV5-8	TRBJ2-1	CASRGRTGFGQFF	TGTGCCAGCAGGGGAAGGACAGGGTTCGGGCAGTTCTTC
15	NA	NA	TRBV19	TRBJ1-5	CASSSVTGNNQPQHF	TGTGCCAGTAGTAGTGTCACAGGCAACAATCAGCCCCAGCATTTT
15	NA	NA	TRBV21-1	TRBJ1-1	CASSKAGHSNTEAFF	TGTGCCAGCAGCAAAGCAGGACATTCGAACACTGAAGCTTTCTTT
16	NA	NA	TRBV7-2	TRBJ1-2	CASSLERAGYHYGYTF	TGTGCCAGCAGCTTAGAAAGGGCAGGGTATCACTATGGCTACACCTTC
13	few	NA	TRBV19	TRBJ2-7	CASSRSGAYEQYF	TGTGCCAGTAGTAGGTCAGGGGCCTACGAGCAGTACTTC
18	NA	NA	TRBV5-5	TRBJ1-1	CASSPAIYTRGSNTEAFF	TGTGCCAGCAGCCCGGCCATATACACCCGAGGGTCAAACACTGAAGCTTTCTTT
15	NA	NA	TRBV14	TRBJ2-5	CASSPLVDNQETQYF	TGTGCCAGCAGCCCCCTCGTTGACAACCAAGAGACCCAGTACTTC
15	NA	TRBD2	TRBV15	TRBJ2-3	CATSSKAGGPDTQYF	TGTGCCACCAGCTCCAAGGCGGGGGGTCCAGATACGCAGTATTTT
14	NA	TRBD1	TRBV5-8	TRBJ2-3	CASSWGQGGDTQYF	TGTGCCAGCAGCTGGGGACAGGGTGGAGATACGCAGTATTTT
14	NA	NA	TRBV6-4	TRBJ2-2	CASRIATHTGELFF	TGTGCCAGCAGGATAGCCACTCACACCGGGGAGCTGTTTTTT
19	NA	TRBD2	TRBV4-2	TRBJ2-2	CASSQEPGGLAGGFGELFF	TGTGCCAGCAGCCAAGAACCGGGCGGGCTCGCGGGGGGGTTCGGGGAGCTGTTTTTT
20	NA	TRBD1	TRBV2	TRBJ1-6	CASSFHSRGTDAVLLSPLHF	TGTGCCAGCAGTTTCCACTCCAGGGGGACAGACGCGGTGCTCCTGTCACCCCTCCACTTT
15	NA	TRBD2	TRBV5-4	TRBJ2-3	CASSHKLAGEYTQYF	TGTGCCAGCAGCCATAAACTAGCGGGGGAGTATACGCAGTATTTT
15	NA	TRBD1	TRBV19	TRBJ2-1	CASSIGTGGVNEQFF	TGTGCCAGTAGTATAGGGACAGGGGGCGTCAATGAGCAGTTCTTC
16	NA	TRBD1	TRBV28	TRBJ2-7	CASSLSPGQGNNEQYF	TGTGCCAGCAGCCTTTCTCCGGGACAGGGGAACAACGAGCAGTACTTC
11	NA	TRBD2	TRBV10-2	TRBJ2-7	CASSEGRGQYF	TGCGCCAGCAGTGAGGGGAGGGGCCAGTACTTC
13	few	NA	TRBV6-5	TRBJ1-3	CASMTASGNTIYF	TGTGCCAGCATGACAGCCTCTGGAAACACCATATATTTT